One and the same sample provided the 17 T cell receptor beta chains below, sequenced in a study of cytomegalovirus exposure and HLA in healthy donors (dated by TCRdb to about 2017). The library was generated by the immunoSEQ multiplex PCR assay. Drawn from immuneACCESS, this table holds only the in-frame rearrangements with V and J called that TCRdb kept. Clones are partly lost; checked studies trace under half to an unresolved V gene and leave the rest unexplained. The sample data list around 80,000 clones, and around 96% of these were observed just once. The ten most abundant clones make up roughly 1.3% of the sample. Input material: PBMCs. The receptors derive from a woman aged 18-30 years in good health and CMV-seronegative.

The rearrangement links TRBV25-1 to TRBJ2-7, with 7 bases that match TRBD1. The V gene end was trimmed by 6 bases and the J gene end by 2 bases; junction bases not matched to a gene: 4. Germline CDR1 reads MGHDK; CDR2 reads SYGVNS. The CDR3 covers 13 residues. DNA of the CDR3: TGTGCCAGCAGCCGGGACAGTACCTACGAGCAGTACTTC. As protein: CASSRDSTYEQYF.

In this sample, this clone turned up a few times. This same CDR3 is encoded by further DNA sequences in the sample. V usage is TRBV4-1 and J usage is TRBJ1-5; D might be TRBD1 (5 bases). V lost 1 base and J lost 2, with 9 bases in between. This CDR3 spans 15 amino acids. The germline V gene encodes CDR1 MGHRA and CDR2 YSYEKL. The CDR3 DNA sequence: TGCGCCAGCAGCCAAGTTGGGGCAGGCAATCAGCCCCAGCATTTT. Its protein is CASSQVGAGNQPQHF.

The V and J genes are TRBV6-1 and TRBJ1-3; 9 bases map to TRBD1. The CDR3 length is 15 residues. V lost 8 bases and J lost 0; bases outside the gene matches: 5. The germline V gene encodes CDR1 MNHNS and CDR2 SASEGT. The CDR3 loop is CASGTGYHSGNTIYF. The CDR3 DNA is TGTGCCAGCGGGACAGGGTACCACTCTGGAAACACCATATATTTT.

The gene calls are TRBV4-1 and TRBJ2-4, with 7 bases that match TRBD1. CDR3 size: 18 residues. V lost 2 bases, J lost 0 bases, and 10 bases stayed unmatched. Germline V lookup: CDR1 MGHRA, CDR2 YSYEKL. For the CDR3, the DNA is TGCGCCAGCAGCCAATACCCAGGGGACAGACTAGCCAAAAACATTCAGTACTTC. Translated: CASSQYPGDRLAKNIQYF.

V is TRBV11-3 and J is TRBJ2-2; 7 bases are a match to TRBD2. Per germline, CDR1 SGHNT and CDR2 YENEEA. The ends lost 5 bases at V and 3 bases at J; junction bases unmatched: 15. This CDR3 comprises 18 residues. The CDR3 DNA sequence: TGTGCCAGCAGCCCCCTGAGGTGGGAGGGCCGTGACACCGGGGAGCTGTTTTTT. Its translation: CASSPLRWEGRDTGELFF.

The chain couples TRBV18 to TRBJ2-5, with 7 bases aligning to TRBD2. V lost 1 base, J lost 3 bases, and 17 bases stayed unmatched. Germline V gene sequence: CDR1 KGHSH, CDR2 LQKENI. CDR3 size: 19 residues. The CDR3 nucleotides read TGTGCCAGCTCACCACTTCCTAGCGGCGGGATTAGTATTAAAGAGACCCAGTACTTC. Protein: CASSPLPSGGISIKETQYF.

This sequence joins TRBV4-1 and TRBJ2-1; weak D call: TRBD2 (5 bases). Trimming took 2 bases from V and 0 from J, leaving 14 bases between them. The CDR3 runs to 17 residues. The V gene's germline CDR1 is MGHRA and CDR2 YSYEKL. DNA of the CDR3: TGCGCCAGCAGCCAACTCGTAGCGTTGAGCTCCTACAATGAGCAGTTCTTC. Its translation: CASSQLVALSSYNEQFF.

V is TRBV2 and J is TRBJ1-5; D is uncertain. Trimming left V 4 bases short and J 2 bases short, with 9 bases between. This CDR3 has 14 amino acids. Germline CDR1 SNHLY, CDR2 FYNNEI. The CDR3 loop reads CASSGTGGNQPQHF. For the CDR3, the DNA is TGTGCCAGCAGTGGGACGGGAGGCAATCAGCCCCAGCATTTT.

The chain carries TRBV2 and TRBJ1-5, with D maybe TRBD1 (6 bases). The V end lost 6 bases, the J end lost 4 bases, and 16 bases lay between the germline ends. Germline V gives CDR1 SNHLY, CDR2 FYNNEI. CDR3 length: 15 residues. The CDR3 loop is CASSNDRLDNQPQHF. As DNA, the CDR3 is TGTGCCAGCAGCAATGACAGGTTGGATAATCAGCCCCAGCATTTT.

This chain connects TRBV11-2 to TRBJ2-4; 7 nucleotides agree with TRBD2. The V and J ends lost 2 bases and 0 bases, in that order; junction bases with no gene match: 7. The germline V gene has CDR1 SGHAT and CDR2 FQNNGV. The CDR3 loop spans 17 amino acids. The CDR3 sequence: CASSLPREVLAKNIQYF. For the CDR3, the DNA is TGTGCCAGCAGCTTACCCCGGGAGGTTCTAGCCAAAAACATTCAGTACTTC.

The rearrangement uses TRBV6-6 and TRBJ2-2; D possibly corresponds to TRBD2 (6 bases). CDR1 is MNHNY, CDR2 SVGAGI, per germline (reference sequence). Deletions cut 8 bases from V and 0 bases from J, with 16 bases between. CDR3 size: 16 residues. This CDR3 is CASGGYPKTNTGELFF. In nucleotides, the CDR3 is TGTGCCAGCGGAGGGTACCCTAAAACGAACACCGGGGAGCTGTTTTTT.

V and J are TRBV18 and TRBJ2-1; possibly TRBD2 for D (5 bases). From germline, CDR1 is KGHSH and CDR2 LQKENI. The length of the CDR3 is 14 residues. The V end lost 2 bases, the J end lost 9 bases, and 14 bases lay between the germline ends. In DNA, the CDR3 is TGTGCCAGCTCACCAGGAGACCCCGGGGTTGAGCAGTTCTTC. Translated, it gives CASSPGDPGVEQFF.

This chain joins TRBV6-1 and TRBJ2-7, with TRBD1 identical over 9 bases. Germline assignment: CDR1 MNHNS and CDR2 SASEGT. The CDR3 has 15 residues. With V trimmed by 8 bases and J by 5 bases, 13 bases remained unmatched. CDR3 in amino acids: CASGSPGQGSHEQYF. In nucleotides, the CDR3 is TGTGCCAGCGGATCCCCGGGACAGGGATCCCACGAGCAGTACTTC.

The V and J genes are TRBV15 and TRBJ2-7; 12 nucleotides agree with TRBD2. The junction had 12 bases not matched to a gene; V was cut back by 6 bases and J by 3 bases. CDR3 size: 17 residues. Germline values: CDR1 LNHNV, CDR2 YYDKDF (reference sequence). The CDR3 loop reads CATRSGTSGSRSYEQYF. The CDR3 DNA follows: TGTGCCACCAGGTCCGGGACTAGCGGGTCCCGTAGCTACGAGCAGTACTTC.

The table lists this clone with a count of one. V and J are TRBV4-1 and TRBJ2-7; a possible D gene is TRBD2 (6 bases). Germline V gene data show CDR1 as MGHRA and CDR2 as YSYEKL. This CDR3 is 16 amino acids long. The V end was cut by 0 bases, the J end by 3 bases, with 15 bases between. CDR3 residues: CASSQETRAFYYEQYF. CDR3 coding DNA: TGCGCCAGCAGCCAAGAGACTAGGGCCTTCTACTACGAGCAGTACTTC.

V is TRBV11-2 and J is TRBJ1-1; weak D call: TRBD1 (6 bases). Germline V gives CDR1 SGHAT, CDR2 FQNNGV. V gave up 5 bases and J gave up 5 bases, with 15 bases separating them. This CDR3 has 14 amino acids. This CDR3 reads CASSQPGATTEAFF. For the CDR3, the DNA is TGTGCCAGCAGCCAGCCAGGGGCTACGACTGAAGCTTTCTTT.

The genes are TRBV2 and TRBJ2-1, with 10 bases that match TRBD2. The CDR3 is 15 residues long. CDR1 SNHLY and CDR2 FYNNEI come from the germline V gene. Unmatched junction bases numbered 9, after V lost 8 bases and J lost 5 bases. CDR3 amino acids: CASLNTGTSDNEQFF. The CDR3 nucleotides are TGTGCCAGCCTAAATACCGGGACTAGCGACAATGAGCAGTTCTTC.